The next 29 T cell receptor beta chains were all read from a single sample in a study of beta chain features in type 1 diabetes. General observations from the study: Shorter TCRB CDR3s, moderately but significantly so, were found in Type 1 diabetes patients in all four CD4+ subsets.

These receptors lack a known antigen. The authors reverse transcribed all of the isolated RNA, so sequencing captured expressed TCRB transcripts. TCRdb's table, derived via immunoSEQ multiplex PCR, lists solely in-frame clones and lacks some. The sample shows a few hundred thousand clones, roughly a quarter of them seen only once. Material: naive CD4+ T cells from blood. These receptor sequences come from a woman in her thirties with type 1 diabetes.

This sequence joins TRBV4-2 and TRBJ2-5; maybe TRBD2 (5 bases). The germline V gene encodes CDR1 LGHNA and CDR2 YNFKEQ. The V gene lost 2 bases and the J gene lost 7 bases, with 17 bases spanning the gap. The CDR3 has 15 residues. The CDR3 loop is CASSQSTREPGTQYF. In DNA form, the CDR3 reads TGTGCCAGCAGCCAATCCACAAGGGAGCCGGGGACCCAGTACTTC.

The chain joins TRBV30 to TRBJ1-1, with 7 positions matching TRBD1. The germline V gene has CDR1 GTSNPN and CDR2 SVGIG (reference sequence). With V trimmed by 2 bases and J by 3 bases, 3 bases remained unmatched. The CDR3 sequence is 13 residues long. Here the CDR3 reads CAWSPTGDTEAFF. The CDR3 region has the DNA TGTGCCTGGAGTCCTACAGGGGACACTGAAGCTTTCTTT.

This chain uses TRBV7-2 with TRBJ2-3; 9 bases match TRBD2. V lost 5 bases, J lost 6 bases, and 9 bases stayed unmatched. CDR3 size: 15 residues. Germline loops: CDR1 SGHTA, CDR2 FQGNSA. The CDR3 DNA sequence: TGTGCCAGCAGCCTCGGGCTAGCGGGACGGGATACGCAGTATTTT. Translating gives CASSLGLAGRDTQYF. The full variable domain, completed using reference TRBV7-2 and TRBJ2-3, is GAGVSQSPSNKVTEKGKDVELRCDPISGHTALYWYRQSLGQGLEFLIYFQGNSAPDKSGLPSDRFSAERTGGSVSTLTIQRTQQEDSAVYLCASSLGLAGRDTQYFGPGTRLTVL.

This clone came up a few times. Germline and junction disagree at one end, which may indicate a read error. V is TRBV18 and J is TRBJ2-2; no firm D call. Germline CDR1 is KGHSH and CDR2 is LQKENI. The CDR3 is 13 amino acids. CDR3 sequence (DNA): TGTGCCACCTCACCAAGCCCGACCGGGGAGCTGTTTTTT. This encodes CATSPSPTGELFF.

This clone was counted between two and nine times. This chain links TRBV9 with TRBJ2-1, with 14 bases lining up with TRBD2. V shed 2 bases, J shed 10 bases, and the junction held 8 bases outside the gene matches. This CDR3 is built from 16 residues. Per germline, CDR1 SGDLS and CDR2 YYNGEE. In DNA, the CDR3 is TGTGCCAGCAGCGTGGGGGGACTAGCGGGAGTCTGGGAGCAGTTCTTC. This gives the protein CASSVGGLAGVWEQFF.

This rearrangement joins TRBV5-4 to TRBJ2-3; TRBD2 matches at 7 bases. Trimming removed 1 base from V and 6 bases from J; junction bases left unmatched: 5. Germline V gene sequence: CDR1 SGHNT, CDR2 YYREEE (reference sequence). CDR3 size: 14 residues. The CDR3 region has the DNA TGTGCCAGCAGCTTGAAGGCGGGAGCCGATACGCAGTATTTT. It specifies CASSLKAGADTQYF.

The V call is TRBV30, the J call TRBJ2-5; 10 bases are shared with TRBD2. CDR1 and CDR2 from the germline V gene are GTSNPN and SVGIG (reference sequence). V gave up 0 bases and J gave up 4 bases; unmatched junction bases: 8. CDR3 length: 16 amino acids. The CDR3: CAWSVGSSGSGETQYF. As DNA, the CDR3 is TGTGCCTGGAGTGTAGGATCTAGCGGGAGTGGAGAGACCCAGTACTTC.

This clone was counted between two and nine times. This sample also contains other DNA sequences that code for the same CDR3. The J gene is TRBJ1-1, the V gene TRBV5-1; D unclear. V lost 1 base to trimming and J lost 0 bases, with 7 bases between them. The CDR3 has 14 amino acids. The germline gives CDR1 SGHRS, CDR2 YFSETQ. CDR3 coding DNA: TGCGCCAGCAGCTTGTCCGCGGTGAACACTGAAGCTTTCTTT. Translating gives CASSLSAVNTEAFF.

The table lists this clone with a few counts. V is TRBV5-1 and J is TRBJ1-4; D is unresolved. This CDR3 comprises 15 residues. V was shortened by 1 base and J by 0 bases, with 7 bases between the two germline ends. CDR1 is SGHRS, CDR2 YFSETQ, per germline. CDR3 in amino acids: CASSLNQATNEKLFF. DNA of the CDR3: TGCGCCAGCAGCTTGAACCAGGCAACTAATGAAAAACTGTTTTTT.

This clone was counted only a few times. CDR3 region: CASSTQRTSGVDEQFF. The CDR3, as DNA: TGTGCCAGCAGCACCCAGAGGACTAGCGGTGTCGATGAGCAGTTCTTC. J is TRBJ2-1 and V is TRBV9, with 10 bases fitting TRBD2. V dropped 4 bases and J dropped 8; count of bases not matched to a gene: 12. CDR1 SGDLS and CDR2 YYNGEE come from the germline V gene. This CDR3 region has 16 residues. The full variable domain, in which reference TRBV9 and TRBJ2-1 provide the parts outside the CDR3, is DSGVTQTPKHLITATGQRVTLRCSPRSGDLSVYWYQQSLDQGLQFLIQYYNGEERAKGNILERFSAQQFPDLHSELNLSSLELGDSALYFCASSTQRTSGVDEQFFGPGTRLTVL.

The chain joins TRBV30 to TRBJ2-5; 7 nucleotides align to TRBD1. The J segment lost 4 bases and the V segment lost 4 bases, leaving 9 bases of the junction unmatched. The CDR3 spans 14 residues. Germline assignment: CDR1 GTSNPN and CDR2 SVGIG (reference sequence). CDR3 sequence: CAWTRGQWRETQYF. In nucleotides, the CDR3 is TGTGCCTGGACCAGGGGACAGTGGCGAGAGACCCAGTACTTC.

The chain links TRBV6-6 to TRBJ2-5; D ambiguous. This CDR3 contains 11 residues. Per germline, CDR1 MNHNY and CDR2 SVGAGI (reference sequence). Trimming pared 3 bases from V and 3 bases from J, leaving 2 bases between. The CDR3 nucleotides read TGTGCCAGCAGTTATAAAGAGACCCAGTACTTC. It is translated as CASSYKETQYF.

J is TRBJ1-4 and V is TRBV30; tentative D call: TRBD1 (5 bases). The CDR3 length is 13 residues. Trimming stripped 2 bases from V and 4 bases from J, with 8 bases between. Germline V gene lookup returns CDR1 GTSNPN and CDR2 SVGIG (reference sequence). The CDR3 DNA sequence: TGTGCCTGGAGTACAGACAGTAATGAAAAACTGTTTTTT. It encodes CAWSTDSNEKLFF.

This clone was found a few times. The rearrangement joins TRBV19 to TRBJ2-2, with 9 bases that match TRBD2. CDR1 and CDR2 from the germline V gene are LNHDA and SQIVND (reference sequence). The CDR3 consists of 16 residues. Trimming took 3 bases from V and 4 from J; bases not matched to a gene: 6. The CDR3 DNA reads TGTGCCAGTAGTATTCGTCTAGCGGGATTCACCGGGGAGCTGTTTTTT. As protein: CASSIRLAGFTGELFF.

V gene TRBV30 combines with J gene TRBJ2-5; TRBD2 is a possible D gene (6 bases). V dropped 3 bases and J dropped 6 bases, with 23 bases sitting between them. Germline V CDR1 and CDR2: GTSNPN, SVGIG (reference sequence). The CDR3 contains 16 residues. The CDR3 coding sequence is TGTGCCTGGAGCGGCCCCCGGGACTCTGCCCTGAAGACCCAGTACTTC. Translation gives CAWSGPRDSALKTQYF.

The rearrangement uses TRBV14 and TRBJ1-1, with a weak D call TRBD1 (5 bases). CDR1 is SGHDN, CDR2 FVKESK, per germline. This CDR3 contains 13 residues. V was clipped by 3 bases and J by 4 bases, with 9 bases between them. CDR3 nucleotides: TGTGCCAGCAGCCACCGACAGCCCACTGAAGCTTTCTTT. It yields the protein CASSHRQPTEAFF.

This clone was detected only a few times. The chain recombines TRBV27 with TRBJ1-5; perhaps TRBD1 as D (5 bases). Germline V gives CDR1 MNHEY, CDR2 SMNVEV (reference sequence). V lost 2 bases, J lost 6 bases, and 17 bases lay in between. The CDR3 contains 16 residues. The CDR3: CASSLEAPGSGQPQHF. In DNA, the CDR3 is TGTGCCAGCAGTTTAGAGGCCCCAGGGTCCGGTCAGCCCCAGCATTTT.

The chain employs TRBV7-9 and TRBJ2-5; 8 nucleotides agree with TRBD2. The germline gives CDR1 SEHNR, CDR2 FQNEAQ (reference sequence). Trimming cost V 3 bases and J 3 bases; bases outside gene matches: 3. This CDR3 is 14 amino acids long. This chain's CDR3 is CASSFYGREETQYF. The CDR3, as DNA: TGTGCCAGCAGCTTTTACGGGAGGGAAGAGACCCAGTACTTC. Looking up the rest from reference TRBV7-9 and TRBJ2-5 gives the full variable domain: DTGVSQNPRHKITKRGQNVTFRCDPISEHNRLYWYRQTLGQGPEFLTYFQNEAQLEKSRLLSDRFSAERPKGSFSTLEIQRTEQGDSAMYLCASSFYGREETQYFGPGTRLLVL.

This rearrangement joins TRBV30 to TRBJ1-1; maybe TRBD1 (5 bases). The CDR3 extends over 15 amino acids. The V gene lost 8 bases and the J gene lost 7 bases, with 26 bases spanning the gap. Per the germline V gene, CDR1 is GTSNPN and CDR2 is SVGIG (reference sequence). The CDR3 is CAEAPGPAMGGEAFF. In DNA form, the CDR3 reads TGTGCCGAGGCTCCAGGACCCGCGATGGGGGGTGAAGCTTTCTTT.

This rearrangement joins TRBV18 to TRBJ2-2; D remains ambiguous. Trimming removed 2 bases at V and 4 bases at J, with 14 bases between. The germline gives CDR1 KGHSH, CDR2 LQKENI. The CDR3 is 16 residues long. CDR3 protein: CASSPSSLRSTGELFF. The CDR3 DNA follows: TGTGCCAGCTCACCATCATCGCTCCGGTCCACCGGGGAGCTGTTTTTT.

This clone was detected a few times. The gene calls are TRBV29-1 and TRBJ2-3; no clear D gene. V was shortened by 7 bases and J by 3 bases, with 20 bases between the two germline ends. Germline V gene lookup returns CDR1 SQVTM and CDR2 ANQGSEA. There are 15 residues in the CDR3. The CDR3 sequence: CSGYVVGFVTDTQYF. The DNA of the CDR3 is TGCAGCGGGTATGTGGTCGGGTTCGTGACAGATACGCAGTATTTT.

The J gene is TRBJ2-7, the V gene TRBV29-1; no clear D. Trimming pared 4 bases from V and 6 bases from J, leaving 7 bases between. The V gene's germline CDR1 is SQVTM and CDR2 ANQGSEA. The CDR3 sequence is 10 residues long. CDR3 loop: CSVGSSEQYF. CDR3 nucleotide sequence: TGCAGCGTTGGGAGCTCCGAGCAGTACTTC.

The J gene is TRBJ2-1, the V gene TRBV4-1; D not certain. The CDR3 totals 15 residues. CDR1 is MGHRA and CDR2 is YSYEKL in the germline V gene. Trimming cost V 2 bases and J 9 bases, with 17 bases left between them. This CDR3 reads CASSQLSLLLSEQFF. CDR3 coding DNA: TGCGCCAGCAGCCAACTTAGCCTACTTTTGAGTGAGCAGTTCTTC.

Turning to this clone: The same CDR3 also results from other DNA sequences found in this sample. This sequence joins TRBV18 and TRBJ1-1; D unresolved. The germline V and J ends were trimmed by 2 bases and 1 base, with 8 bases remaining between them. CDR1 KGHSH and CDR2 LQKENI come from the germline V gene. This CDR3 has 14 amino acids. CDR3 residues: CASSPTRENTEAFF. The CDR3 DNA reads TGTGCCAGCTCACCAACCCGAGAGAACACTGAAGCTTTCTTT.

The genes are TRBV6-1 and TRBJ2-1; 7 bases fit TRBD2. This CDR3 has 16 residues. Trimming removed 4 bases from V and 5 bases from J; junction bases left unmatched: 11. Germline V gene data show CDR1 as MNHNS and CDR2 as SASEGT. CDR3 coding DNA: TGTGCCAGCAGTGGAAGCTGGGGGGGTGCTAACAATGAGCAGTTCTTC. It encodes CASSGSWGGANNEQFF.

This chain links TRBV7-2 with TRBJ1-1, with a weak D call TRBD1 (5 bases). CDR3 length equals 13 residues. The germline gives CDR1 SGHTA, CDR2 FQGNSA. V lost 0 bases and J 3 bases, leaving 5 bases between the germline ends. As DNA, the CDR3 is TGTGCCAGCAGCTTAGCAGGGGACACTGAAGCTTTCTTT. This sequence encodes CASSLAGDTEAFF.

The CDR3 sequence is CASSSRQGRTYEQYF. CDR3 sequence (DNA): TGCGCCAGCAGCTCCAGACAGGGGAGAACCTACGAGCAGTACTTC. This rearrangement joins TRBV5-1 to TRBJ2-7, with TRBD1 matching 8 bases. The CDR3 has 15 residues. CDR1 is SGHRS, CDR2 YFSETQ, per germline. Trimming at V came to 3 bases and at J to 2 bases, leaving 7 bases not matched to a gene. The full variable domain, its missing parts supplied by reference TRBV5-1 and TRBJ2-7, is KAGVTQTPRYLIKTRGQQVTLSCSPISGHRSVSWYQQTPGQGLQFLFEYFSETQRNKGNFPGRFSGRQFSNSRSEMNVSTLELGDSALYLCASSSRQGRTYEQYFGPGTRLTVT.

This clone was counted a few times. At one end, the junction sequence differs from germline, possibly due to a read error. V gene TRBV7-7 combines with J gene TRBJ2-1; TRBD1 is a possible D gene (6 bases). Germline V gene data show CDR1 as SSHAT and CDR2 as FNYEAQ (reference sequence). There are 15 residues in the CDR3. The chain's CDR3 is CASSLAQGSYNEQFF. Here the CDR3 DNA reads TGTGCTAGCAGCTTAGCACAGGGATCCTACAATGAGCAGTTCTTC.

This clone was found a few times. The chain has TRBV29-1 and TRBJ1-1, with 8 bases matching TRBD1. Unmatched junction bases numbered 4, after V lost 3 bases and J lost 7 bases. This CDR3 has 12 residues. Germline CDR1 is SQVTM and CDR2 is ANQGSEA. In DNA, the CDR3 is TGCAGCGTTGATAGACAGGGGAATGAAGCTTTCTTT. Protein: CSVDRQGNEAFF.